Given below is one T cell receptor (beta chain) in context. The target antigen is unknown. One entry per CDR3 protein, called by TCRdb with MiXCR from the 5' RACE reads. The sample lists 250,000 to 350,000 distinct CDR3 sequences, more than 8% occurring once. The CDR3 covers 15 residues. The germline CDR1 and CDR2 sequences are LGHDT and YNNKEL (reference sequence). V gave up 1 base and J gave up 3 bases, with 13 bases separating them. The record originates from a study of identical twins. Study results and limitations: Models underestimated TCR alpha sharing (out-of-frame) in monozygotic twins. It was cross-sectional statistical analysis, not following the same donors, that the conclusions relied on. Memory repertoires lacked the insertion deficit that abundant cord blood beta clonotypes showed.

This same sample was also part of a study on yellow fever vaccine responses in identical twins.

The sequencing input was CD8+ T cells sorted from blood. The receptor was derived from a woman between 18 and 30 years old in good health. This chain joins TRBV3-1 and TRBJ2-7; D tentatively reads TRBD1 or TRBD2 (5 bases each). This CDR3 reads CASSQAGTADYEQYF. In DNA, the CDR3 is TGTGCCAGCAGCCAAGCCGGGACGGCGGACTACGAGCAGTACTTC.